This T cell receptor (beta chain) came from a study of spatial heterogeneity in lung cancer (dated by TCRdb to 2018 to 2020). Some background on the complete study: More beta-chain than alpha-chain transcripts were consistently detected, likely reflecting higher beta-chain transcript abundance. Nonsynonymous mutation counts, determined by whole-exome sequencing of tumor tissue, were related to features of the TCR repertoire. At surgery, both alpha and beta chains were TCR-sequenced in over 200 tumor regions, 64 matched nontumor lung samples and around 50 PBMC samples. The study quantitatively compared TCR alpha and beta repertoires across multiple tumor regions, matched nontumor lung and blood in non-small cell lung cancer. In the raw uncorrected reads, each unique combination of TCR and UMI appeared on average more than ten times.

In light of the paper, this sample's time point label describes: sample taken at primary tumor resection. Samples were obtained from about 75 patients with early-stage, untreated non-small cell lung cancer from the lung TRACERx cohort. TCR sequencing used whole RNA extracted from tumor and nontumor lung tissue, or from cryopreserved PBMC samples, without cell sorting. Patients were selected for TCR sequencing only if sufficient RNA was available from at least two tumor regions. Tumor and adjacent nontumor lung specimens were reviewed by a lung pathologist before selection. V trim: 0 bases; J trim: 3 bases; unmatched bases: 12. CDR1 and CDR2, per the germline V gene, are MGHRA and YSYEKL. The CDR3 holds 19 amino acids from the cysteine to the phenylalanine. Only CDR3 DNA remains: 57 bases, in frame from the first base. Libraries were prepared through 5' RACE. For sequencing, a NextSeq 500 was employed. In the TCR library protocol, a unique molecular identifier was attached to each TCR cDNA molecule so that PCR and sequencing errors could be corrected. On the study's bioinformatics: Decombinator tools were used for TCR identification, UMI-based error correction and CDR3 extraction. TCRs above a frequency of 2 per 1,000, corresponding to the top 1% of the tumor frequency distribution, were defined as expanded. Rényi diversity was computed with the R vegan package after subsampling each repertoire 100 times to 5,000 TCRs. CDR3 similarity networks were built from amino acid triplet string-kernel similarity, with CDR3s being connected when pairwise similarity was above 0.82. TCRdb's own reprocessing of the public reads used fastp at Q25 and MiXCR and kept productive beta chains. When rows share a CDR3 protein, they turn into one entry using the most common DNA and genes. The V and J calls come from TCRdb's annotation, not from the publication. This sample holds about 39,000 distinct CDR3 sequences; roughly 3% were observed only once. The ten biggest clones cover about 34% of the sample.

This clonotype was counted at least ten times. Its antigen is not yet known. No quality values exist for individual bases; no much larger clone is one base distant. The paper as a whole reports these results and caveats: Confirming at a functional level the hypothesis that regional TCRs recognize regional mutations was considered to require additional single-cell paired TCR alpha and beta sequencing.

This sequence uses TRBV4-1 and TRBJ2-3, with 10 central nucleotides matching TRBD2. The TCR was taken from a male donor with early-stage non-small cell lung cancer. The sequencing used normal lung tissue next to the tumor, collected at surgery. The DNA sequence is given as TGCGCCAGCAGCCAAGATGGGAGCGGGAGGGCCAGGTCGACAGATACGCAGTATTTT. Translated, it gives CASSQDGSGRARSTDTQYF.